This T cell receptor (beta chain) was sequenced for a study of neoadjuvant anti-PD-1 for oral cavity cancer. Time point indicated: after neoadjuvant nivolumab, at surgical resection. Study results and caveats: Post-nivolumab, blood T cell clonality was significantly elevated in non-responders.

TCRdb's table, derived via immunoSEQ multiplex PCR, lists solely in-frame clones and lacks some. The data show nearly 10,000 clones, roughly 62% seen once. With 3 bases clipped from V and 5 bases from J, the junction kept 13 bases outside the gene matches. This CDR3 spans 16 amino acids. Germline CDR1 reads SGHRS; CDR2 reads YFSETQ. As for this clone: As yet, its antigen is unknown.

The clonotype comes from a person aged 40 to 85 with oral cavity squamous cell carcinoma. The chain combines TRBV5-1 with TRBJ2-5, with 7 bases identical to TRBD2. Here the sequenced sample was PBMCs, taken after nivolumab (anti-PD-1) treatment. The CDR3 region is CASSSSGGSVRETQYF. The CDR3 DNA is TGCGCCAGCAGCTCCTCGGGGGGTAGCGTGCGGGAGACCCAGTACTTC.